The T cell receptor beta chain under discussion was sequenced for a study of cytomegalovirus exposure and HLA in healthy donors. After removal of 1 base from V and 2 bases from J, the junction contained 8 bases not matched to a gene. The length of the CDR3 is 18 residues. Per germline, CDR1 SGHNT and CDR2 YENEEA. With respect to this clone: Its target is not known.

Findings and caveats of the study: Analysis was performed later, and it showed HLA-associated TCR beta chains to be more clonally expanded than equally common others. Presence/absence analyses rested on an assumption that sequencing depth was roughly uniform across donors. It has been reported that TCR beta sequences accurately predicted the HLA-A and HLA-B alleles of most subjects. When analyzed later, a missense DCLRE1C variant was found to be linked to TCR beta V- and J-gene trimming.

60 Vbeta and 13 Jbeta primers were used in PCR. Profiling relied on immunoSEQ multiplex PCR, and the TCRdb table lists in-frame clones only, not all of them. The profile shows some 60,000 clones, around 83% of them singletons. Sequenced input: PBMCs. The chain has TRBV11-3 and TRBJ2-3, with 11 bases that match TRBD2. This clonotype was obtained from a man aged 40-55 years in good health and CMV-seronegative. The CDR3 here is CASSLGPSGGLITDTQYF. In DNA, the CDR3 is TGTGCCAGCAGCTTAGGTCCTAGCGGGGGGCTGATCACAGATACGCAGTATTTT.